This record covers a single TCR beta chain. Its matching antigen is unknown. This record comes from a study of T cell repertoires in cytomegalovirus infection. This CDR3 region has 15 residues. The V gene lost 4 bases and the J gene lost 12 bases, with 20 bases spanning the gap. Germline assignment: CDR1 SGHRS and CDR2 YFSETQ. TCRdb recomputed calls from the reads with MiXCR, one row per CDR3 protein. The sample consists of a few hundred thousand distinct CDR3 sequences, 30% to 40% of them appearing once. This clonotype originated in a human donor in good health (CMV status not recorded). Some clones in this sample may be carry-over from other donors' samples. This chain connects TRBV5-1 to TRBJ1-6; the D gene is possibly TRBD1 (5 bases). The sample here was cultured PBMCs, taken from culture after CMV antigen stimulation. CDR3 DNA: TGCGCCAGCAGCGTTGGGACGGCTCGGGACGGACCCCTCCACTTT. Residues: CASSVGTARDGPLHF.